A selection of T cell receptor beta chains follows, all from one sample in a study of human T cells and chemical hapten exposure. Each CDR3 protein is one row after TCRdb ran MiXCR on the RACE reads. The data show over 70,000 distinct CDR3 sequences, with 12% to 15% seen just once and 3.5% to 6% held by the top ten. The specimen comprised whole blood, sampled in connection with sensitization to the hapten diphenylcyclopropenone (DPC). The receptors shown here come from a woman in her forties or fifties with alopecia areata. Some clones in this sample may be carry-over from other donors' samples. CDR3s include the opening cysteine and the closing phenylalanine or tryptophan. A D gene is named only where the DNA matches it firmly. Expanded clones get a size class; other rows say once, few or many, or leave the size out.

d_gene: -
v_gene: TRBV12-3/TRBV12-4
len: 13
abundance: -
CDR3aa: CASSLGTSLGYTF

d_gene: TRBD1
v_gene: TRBV5-1
len: 14
abundance: few
CDR3aa: CASSKDRADGELFF

d_gene: -
v_gene: TRBV7-2
len: 12
abundance: -
CDR3aa: CAIADSQETQYF

d_gene: TRBD2
v_gene: TRBV20-1
len: 15
abundance: few
CDR3aa: CSARSPSGAIYEQYF

d_gene: TRBD1
v_gene: TRBV20-1
len: 15
abundance: few
CDR3aa: CSARDQGAGNEKLFF

d_gene: -
v_gene: TRBV7-2
len: 15
abundance: -
CDR3aa: CASSLLGVQDQPQHF

d_gene: TRBD2
v_gene: TRBV20-1
len: 16
abundance: -
CDR3aa: CSARDPLAGWTDTQYF

d_gene: -
v_gene: TRBV5-1
len: 14
abundance: -
CDR3aa: CASSLQTDSYEQYF

d_gene: -
v_gene: TRBV7-2
len: 13
abundance: few
CDR3aa: CASSLEVRRTQYF

d_gene: -
v_gene: TRBV19
len: 15
abundance: many
CDR3aa: CASSIDPGRYYGYTF

d_gene: -
v_gene: TRBV7-6
len: 14
abundance: few
CDR3aa: CASSPDWITGELFF

d_gene: TRBD2
v_gene: TRBV18
len: 14
abundance: -
CDR3aa: CASSAGLEGTEQYF

d_gene: TRBD1
v_gene: TRBV28
len: 15
abundance: -
CDR3aa: CASSEPGQSNTEAFF

d_gene: TRBD1
v_gene: TRBV5-1
len: 17
abundance: many
CDR3aa: CASSLIPGDRPFYEQYF

d_gene: -
v_gene: TRBV3-1
len: 14
abundance: few
CDR3aa: CASSHNSGTGELFF

d_gene: TRBD1
v_gene: TRBV29-1
len: 13
abundance: -
CDR3aa: CSVWDRIGETQYF

d_gene: -
v_gene: TRBV6-2/TRBV6-3
len: 15
abundance: -
CDR3aa: CASRGIGLAKNIQYF

d_gene: TRBD2
v_gene: TRBV6-2/TRBV6-3
len: 13
abundance: few
CDR3aa: CATYSGRRETQYF

d_gene: -
v_gene: TRBV6-5
len: 13
abundance: -
CDR3aa: CASSRSSNQPQHF

d_gene: -
v_gene: TRBV12-3/TRBV12-4
len: 13
abundance: few
CDR3aa: CASSQGMNTEAFF